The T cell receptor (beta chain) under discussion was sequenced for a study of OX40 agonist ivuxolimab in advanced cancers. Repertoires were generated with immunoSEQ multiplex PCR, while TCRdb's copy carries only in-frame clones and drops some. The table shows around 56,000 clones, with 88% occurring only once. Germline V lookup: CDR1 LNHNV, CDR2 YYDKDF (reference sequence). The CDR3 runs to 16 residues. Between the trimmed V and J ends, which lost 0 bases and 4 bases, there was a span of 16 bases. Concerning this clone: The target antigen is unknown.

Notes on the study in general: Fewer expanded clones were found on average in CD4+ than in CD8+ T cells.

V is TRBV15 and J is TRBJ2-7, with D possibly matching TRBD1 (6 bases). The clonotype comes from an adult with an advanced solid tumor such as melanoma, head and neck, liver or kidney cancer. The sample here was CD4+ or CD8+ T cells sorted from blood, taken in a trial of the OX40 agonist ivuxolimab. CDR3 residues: CATSRESPQGRYEQYF. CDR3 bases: TGTGCCACCAGCAGAGAATCCCCACAGGGACGGTACGAGCAGTACTTC.